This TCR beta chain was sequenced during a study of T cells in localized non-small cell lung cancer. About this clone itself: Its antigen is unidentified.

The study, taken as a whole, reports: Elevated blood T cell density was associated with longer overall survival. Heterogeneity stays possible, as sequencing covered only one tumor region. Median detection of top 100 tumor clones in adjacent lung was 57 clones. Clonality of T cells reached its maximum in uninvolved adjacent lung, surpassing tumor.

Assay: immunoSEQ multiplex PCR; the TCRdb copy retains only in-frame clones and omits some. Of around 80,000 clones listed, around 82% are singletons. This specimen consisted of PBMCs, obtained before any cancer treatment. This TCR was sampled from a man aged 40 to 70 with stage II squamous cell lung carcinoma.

The CDR3 protein is CASAPGSSMGYTF. CDR3 DNA: TGTGCCAGCGCCCCAGGGAGTTCGATGGGCTACACCTTC. This chain uses TRBV25-1 with TRBJ1-2; TRBD1 is a possible D gene (5 bases). The ends were cut back, 8 bases at V and 8 bases at J, with 18 bases in the middle. Germline assignment: CDR1 MGHDK and CDR2 SYGVNS. This CDR3 spans 13 amino acids.